This T cell receptor beta chain was captured in a study of control samples from healthy donors and cancer patients. The data were produced by immunoSEQ multiplex PCR, yet TCRdb's version contains in-frame clones alone and is incomplete. This table has roughly 80,000 clones, around 92% appearing once. The CDR3 covers 16 residues. The germline CDR1 and CDR2 sequences are MGHRA and YSYEKL. Trimming took 0 bases from V and 2 from J, leaving 11 bases between them. Sequencing was performed on blood. This rearrangement joins TRBV4-1 to TRBJ2-1, with D hard to call. The TCR sequence derives from a woman aged 60-70 years in good health. CDR3 DNA: TGCGCCAGCAGCCAAGATAGTTGGGGTACCTACAATGAGCAGTTCTTC. Translation gives CASSQDSWGTYNEQFF.